The sequence of this T cell receptor beta chain was determined in a study of T cell responses to AZD1222 COVID-19 vaccine (dated by TCRdb to the early 2020s). Turning to the overall study: A total of just over 230 trial participants underwent TCR sequencing, of whom 200 to 220 received two doses of AZD1222 and around 25 received two doses of the MenACWY control vaccine. Trial participants were enrolled into age subgroups of 18-55, 56-69 and 70-plus years, which contained about 150, 27 and 61 TCR-sequenced participants, respectively.

Paper-wide results and their limitations: The 56-69-year group was small, and its depth increase did not reach significance, likely because of low power. Because no day 14 peak-response samples were available, repertoires were characterized only after the peak T cell response. Only 5 to 7 AZD1222 recipients were SARS-CoV-2 seropositive at baseline, limiting conclusions about previously exposed vaccinees. The whole spike protein was spanned by vaccine-associated CD4 TCRs, and dominant responses were seen in regions 160-218 and 743-854. After two AZD1222 doses, spike-specific TCR breadth and depth were significantly higher than at day 0 and than in MenACWY recipients. Nearly half of unique spike-specific TCRs reportedly recognized epitopes outside regions mutated in the B.1.351 and B.1.1.7 variants. Participants were mostly white British and included more females than males, and it was suggested by the authors that clonal diversity may have been underestimated.

With regard to this clone: Its cognate antigen has yet to be identified. No base qualities exist here, and no much larger clone lies one base off it.

The time point tag for this specimen amounts to: about 28 days (+/-7) after the second vaccine dose. AZD1222 recipients whose second dose came at about 4 weeks and those whose second dose came at about 12 weeks were combined into one group, since spike-specific TCR depth and breadth did not differ between the two schedules. Samples from vaccinated people were obtained from the UK trials COV001 and COV002, which included a single-blind randomized controlled phase 2/3 trial of AZD1222 (ChAdOx1 nCoV-19) in healthy adults. For TCRbeta chain sequencing, PBMC samples from trial participants were taken at day 0 and at day 28 after the second dose. CDR1 SEHNR and CDR2 FQNEAQ were looked up in the germline V gene (reference sequence). V is clipped by 5 bases and J by 1 base, and the sequence between their germline boundaries is 14 bases long. The CDR3 starts with the cysteine, ends with the phenylalanine, and has 15 residues. Here the CDR3 DNA is all that survives: 45 bases in frame from base 1.

The CDR3 regions of human TCRbeta chains were analyzed by immunosequencing. The authors' pipeline ran thus. Repertoire TCRs were checked for matches against a reference library of SARS-CoV-2-specific TCRs that had been generated using the MIRA antigen-specificity platform. Breadth was defined as the fraction of unique TCRs that were SARS-CoV-2-associated, and depth was defined as the fraction of total T cells that were SARS-CoV-2-associated. Each spike-specific TCR was assigned to its reactive spike region and to a CD4 or CD8 class using the MIRA data. Log10-transformed breadth and depth values were compared by one-way ANOVA with Sidak's multiple comparisons tests. TCRdb mirrors the immuneACCESS table, restricted to in-frame sequences. Some clones are absent from its copies; in checked studies, under half trace to an unresolved V gene, and the reason for the others is unknown. D and trimming come from the DNA, and the V and J calls and clone size come from that table. The sample table lists tens of thousands of clones, approximately 80% of them with a count of one. The top ten constitute roughly an eighth of the sample.

The sequence was collected from an adult who received the AZD1222 COVID-19 vaccine. In this chain, TRBV7-9 is recombined with TRBJ1-1; perhaps TRBD1 is the D gene, with 6 bases matching. The source material was peripheral blood, sampled 28 days after the second AZD1222 dose. The CDR3: CASSQSDSTNTEAFF. The sequenced DNA: TGTGCCAGCAGCCAGTCGGACAGTACGAACACTGAAGCTTTCTTT.